The present TCR beta chain was sequenced within a study of CD8 T cells in ankylosing spondylitis. Findings and caveats of the study: Seemingly characteristic of ankylosing spondylitis blood was a TCR beta motif consisting of under ten highly homologous variants.

For this clonotype: The target antigen is unknown.

Using its own MiXCR run on the 5' RACE reads, TCRdb lists one record per CDR3 protein. The sample yields about 180,000 distinct CDR3 sequences, 9.8% seen once. The CDR3 loop spans 12 amino acids. The ends were cut back, 8 bases at V and 0 bases at J, with 8 bases in the middle. The sequence was obtained from a female donor with ankylosing spondylitis or in good health (not recorded which). V gene TRBV12-3 or TRBV12-4 combines with J gene TRBJ2-7; a weak D match, TRBD1 (5 bases). The specimen sequenced was blood, either unsorted or a sorted T cell fraction (not recorded which). CDR3 residues: CASSTVSYEQYF. As DNA, the CDR3 is TGTGCCAGCTCGACAGTCTCCTACGAGCAGTACTTC.